This TCR beta chain was found in a study of blood T cell repertoires in COVID-19. Study at large: Acute and convalescent COVID-19 samples came from the United States, Italy and Spain. From T cells, B-cell-depleted T cells, or PBMCs came the material, which was cDNA or gDNA.

This clone showed up just once. Original handling: Amplification of reference gene primers provided the estimated nucleated cell counts. Sequencing used immunoSEQ multiplex PCR; TCRdb keeps in-frame clones, though not all of them. That table is the source of V, J and clone size, and D and trimming were worked out from the DNA. Of roughly 250,000 clones listed, approximately 80% are singletons. Germline V lookup: CDR1 SGHVS, CDR2 FNYEAQ. J was trimmed by 2 bases and V by 2 bases; bases with no gene match: 2. This CDR3 region has 15 residues. What was sequenced was peripheral blood. This chain joins TRBV7-6 and TRBJ1-3; TRBD1 agrees at 8 bases. This clonotype was obtained from a woman aged 60-75 years with active or convalescent COVID-19. CDR3 nucleotide sequence: TGTGCCAGCAGCTTACGCAGGGGGCCTGGAAACACCATATATTTT. Its translation: CASSLRRGPGNTIYF.